This T cell receptor (beta chain) was captured by sequencing in a study of T cell repertoires in cytomegalovirus infection. Study at large: From public TCR beta signatures came an indication of both CMV infection and matching HLA type.

This clonotype was recorded many times. The antigen is undetermined. TCRdb passed the reads through MiXCR, listing each CDR3 protein once. Found here are around 300,000 distinct CDR3 sequences, over 7.5% of them singletons; the top ten hold around 4.1%. Study-wide results and caveats: Within the response measured ex vivo, HLA-C-restricted CMV-specific TCR beta clonotypes were dominant.

The receptor comes from a human donor in good health (CMV status not recorded). Some clones in this sample may be carry-over from other donors' samples. The sequencing sample was made of PBMCs.

In DNA form, the CDR3 reads TGTGCCAGCAGTCTGAGTGCGACAGGCTATGGCTACACCTTC. Translation gives CASSLSATGYGYTF. The gene calls are TRBV12-3 or TRBV12-4 and TRBJ1-2, with TRBD1 as a possible D gene (6 bases). The germline V and J ends were trimmed by 5 bases and 4 bases, with 14 bases remaining between them. This CDR3 comprises 14 residues.